This TCR beta chain was retrieved from a study of cytomegalovirus exposure and HLA in healthy donors. Worth noting for this clone: The antigen remains unidentified.

With 60 Vbeta and 13 Jbeta primers, the PCR was carried out. Study processing details: In a later analysis, the count reached about 75 million unique TCR beta chains, with approximately 11 million shared. The repertoire was sequenced with immunoSEQ multiplex PCR; TCRdb's copy has only in-frame clones and lacks some. V, J and clone size are those of that table, while D and trimming were read from the DNA. The table lists 150,000 to 200,000 clones, about 65% of them singletons. CDR3 size: 13 residues. Germline CDR1 is MDHEN and CDR2 is SYDVKM. Trimming shortened V by 2 bases and J by 7 bases, and 11 bases separated the two germline ends. Study-wide findings and caveats: Cytomegalovirus association was assigned to about 150 TCR beta chains. In a later analysis, most CMV-associated TCR beta chains appeared HLA-restricted.

Each of the donors was a healthy bone marrow donor. Input material: PBMCs. This sequence was found in a woman between 18 and 30 years old in good health and CMV-seropositive. The chain combines TRBV28 with TRBJ1-2; a weak D match, TRBD1 (6 bases). The CDR3 is CASSLNPDSGYTF. In DNA, the CDR3 is TGTGCCAGCAGTTTAAACCCGGACAGTGGCTACACCTTC.